The rows below give T cell receptor beta chains drawn from one sample of a study of shared clonotypes between healthy human individuals. Profiling relied on immunoSEQ multiplex PCR, and the TCRdb table lists in-frame clones only, not all of them. The sample has 2 million to 2.5 million clones, about nine tenths seen once. The sequenced material came from naive CD4+ T cells from PBMCs. The receptors originated from a man aged 18 to 29 in good health. Some clones in this sample may be carry-over from other donors' samples. CDR3s include the opening cysteine and the closing phenylalanine or tryptophan. A D gene is named only where the DNA matches it firmly. Expanded clones are given a class, and other clones once, few, many or no size at all.

clone size,V gene,D gene,J gene,CDR3 protein,CDR3 DNA
-,TRBV28,TRBD1,TRBJ1-5,CASSRHSGQPNQPQHF,TGTGCCAGCAGCCGACACTCGGGACAGCCAAATCAGCCCCAGCATTTT
-,TRBV2,-,TRBJ1-3,CASNPHGTNSGNTIYF,TGTGCCAGCAACCCTCACGGTACGAACTCTGGAAACACCATATATTTT
-,TRBV27,-,TRBJ1-2,CASSLGRHYGYTF,TGTGCCAGCAGTCTCGGCCGGCACTATGGCTACACCTTC
-,TRBV7-9,TRBD1,TRBJ1-3,CASSPQGAAGNTIYF,TGTGCCAGCAGCCCCCAGGGGGCGGCAGGAAACACCATATATTTT
-,TRBV5-1,-,TRBJ2-7,CASSLSPDRQGGEQYF,TGCGCCAGCAGCTTGTCCCCCGACCGACAGGGAGGCGAGCAGTACTTC
-,TRBV5-5,-,TRBJ1-1,CASSWGPGPTSAEAFF,TGTGCCAGCAGCTGGGGGCCAGGCCCAACGAGCGCTGAAGCTTTCTTT
-,TRBV4-2,TRBD1,TRBJ1-4,CASSSRPGQGNEKLFF,TGTGCCAGCAGCTCTAGACCGGGACAGGGAAATGAAAAACTGTTTTTT
-,TRBV5-1,-,TRBJ2-5,CASSLGDLTRGETQYF,TGCGCCAGCAGCTTGGGGGACTTAACACGAGGAGAGACCCAGTACTTC
-,TRBV6-6,-,TRBJ1-1,CASSYSSRAELEAFF,TGTGCCAGCAGTTACTCGAGTCGGGCAGAACTAGAAGCTTTCTTT
-,TRBV6-5,-,TRBJ2-7,CASSYKGLQYF,TGTGCCAGCAGTTACAAGGGGCTGCAGTACTTC
-,TRBV6-5,-,TRBJ1-5,CASRQGFSNQPQHF,TGTGCCAGCAGACAGGGCTTTAGCAATCAGCCCCAGCATTTT
-,TRBV7-6,TRBD1,TRBJ1-2,CASSSEDRALYGYTF,TGTGCCAGCAGCTCAGAAGACAGGGCTCTCTATGGCTACACCTTC
-,TRBV2,-,TRBJ2-3,CASSEIGTSGTDTQYF,TGTGCCAGCAGTGAAATCGGGACTTCAGGTACAGATACGCAGTATTTT
-,TRBV19,-,TRBJ2-7,CASSIGAGQMYEQYF,TGTGCCAGTAGTATAGGGGCAGGCCAAATGTACGAGCAGTACTTC
-,TRBV2,-,TRBJ2-7,CASSDRVSTYEQYF,TGTGCCAGCAGTGACAGGGTCTCAACCTACGAGCAGTACTTC
-,TRBV5-1,-,TRBJ1-1,CASSLVAGMNTEAFF,TGCGCCAGCAGCTTGGTGGCAGGGATGAACACTGAAGCTTTCTTT
-,TRBV5-6,-,TRBJ2-1,CASTPDAGEDNEQFF,TGTGCCAGCACCCCAGATGCCGGAGAGGACAATGAGCAGTTCTTC
-,TRBV7-3,-,TRBJ1-3,CASSSQGPGLGNTIYF,TGTGCCAGCAGCTCCCAAGGGCCGGGCTTGGGAAACACCATATATTTT
-,TRBV4-1,-,TRBJ2-5,CASSTQETQYF,TGCGCCAGCAGTACCCAAGAGACCCAGTACTTC
-,TRBV6-5,TRBD1,TRBJ2-5,CASSQTGLETQYF,TGTGCCAGCAGTCAGACAGGGTTGGAGACCCAGTACTTC
-,TRBV7-9,TRBD1,TRBJ2-3,CASSPRGPGLGDTDTQYF,TGTGCCAGCAGCCCCAGGGGGCCGGGACTGGGGGACACAGATACGCAGTATTTT
few,TRBV19,-,TRBJ1-4,CASSPQDLREKLFF,TGTGCCAGTAGTCCACAGGACTTACGCGAAAAACTGTTTTTT
once,TRBV7-9,-,TRBJ1-5,CASSPGTGGNQPQHF,TGTGCCAGCAGCCCTGGAACGGGGGGGAATCAGCCCCAGCATTTT
-,TRBV11-2,-,TRBJ2-1,CASSGGPGTPYNEQFF,TGTGCCAGCAGCGGAGGCCCGGGTACCCCCTACAATGAGCAGTTCTTC
-,TRBV28,-,TRBJ1-2,CASSSGVNYGYTF,TGTGCCAGCAGTTCAGGGGTTAACTATGGCTACACCTTC
-,TRBV11-2,-,TRBJ2-7,CASSPSVAGVYEQYF,TGTGCCAGCAGCCCCTCGGTGGCAGGGGTTTACGAGCAGTACTTC
-,TRBV18,-,TRBJ1-1,CASSPREREAFF,TGTGCCAGCTCACCACGGGAACGAGAAGCTTTCTTT
-,TRBV4-1,-,TRBJ2-3,CASSLQPPPSTDTQYF,TGCGCCAGCAGCCTTCAGCCCCCCCCTAGCACAGATACGCAGTATTTT
-,TRBV14,TRBD2,TRBJ2-5,CASSQAPSGSSGTQYF,TGTGCCAGCAGCCAAGCCCCCAGCGGGAGTTCTGGGACCCAGTACTTC
-,TRBV5-4,-,TRBJ1-3,CASSPGEGLVGNTIYF,TGTGCCAGCAGCCCGGGAGAGGGGTTGGTTGGAAACACCATATATTTT
-,TRBV18,-,TRBJ2-1,CASSPTVIGQSYNEQFF,TGTGCCAGCTCACCAACCGTTATAGGACAGAGCTACAATGAGCAGTTCTTC
-,TRBV28,-,TRBJ2-5,CASSPLGETQYF,TGTGCCAGCAGTCCCCTAGGGGAGACCCAGTACTTC
-,TRBV19,-,TRBJ1-2,CAARRVGYGYTF,TGTGCCGCCCGCCGCGTAGGGTATGGCTACACCTTC
-,TRBV10-1,-,TRBJ2-3,CASSDIRQGGDTQYF,TGCGCCAGCAGTGATATTCGGCAGGGTGGAGATACGCAGTATTTT
-,TRBV6-1,-,TRBJ1-5,CASSYRGNQPQHF,TGTGCCAGTAGCTACAGGGGCAATCAGCCCCAGCATTTT
-,TRBV18,-,TRBJ2-7,CASSPNSSYEQYF,TGTGCCAGCTCACCTAACTCTTCCTACGAGCAGTACTTC
once,TRBV9,TRBD1,TRBJ2-2,CASSAPEGGLNTGELFF,TGTGCCAGCAGCGCACCCGAAGGGGGCCTTAACACCGGGGAGCTGTTTTTT
-,TRBV10-3,TRBD1,TRBJ2-5,CAISGQVKETQYF,TGTGCCATCAGCGGACAGGTGAAGGAGACCCAGTACTTC
-,TRBV28,TRBD1,TRBJ1-1,CASSLIGQGANTEAFF,TGTGCCAGCAGTCTCATAGGACAGGGGGCGAACACTGAAGCTTTCTTT
-,TRBV7-2,-,TRBJ2-2,CASRGQPGSGELFF,TGTGCCAGCAGGGGCCAGCCTGGGTCCGGGGAGCTGTTTTTT
once,TRBV7-2,TRBD2,TRBJ2-1,CASSSGGLAGGPSYNEQFF,TGTGCCAGCAGCTCGGGGGGACTAGCGGGAGGGCCCTCCTACAATGAGCAGTTCTTC
-,TRBV5-1,TRBD1,TRBJ2-7,CASSEGTGKYEQYF,TGCGCCAGCAGCGAAGGGACAGGGAAATACGAGCAGTACTTC
-,TRBV18,-,TRBJ2-7,CASSPLAQNQMGEQYF,TGTGCCAGCTCACCATTAGCACAGAACCAAATGGGCGAGCAGTACTTC
-,TRBV19,TRBD2,TRBJ2-3,CASSKNSGTQPDTQYF,TGTGCCAGTAGTAAGAATAGCGGGACTCAGCCAGATACGCAGTATTTT
-,TRBV18,TRBD2,TRBJ2-1,CASSKSGSPGNEQFF,TGTGCCAGCTCAAAAAGCGGGAGCCCGGGGAATGAGCAGTTCTTC